This is a list of T cell receptor beta chains from one sample in a study of graft-versus-host responses after intestinal transplantation. Using immunoSEQ multiplex PCR, the repertoire was profiled, and TCRdb retains in-frame clones only, with some absent. The data show about 64,000 clones, with 80% to 95% seen just once and 6.7% held by the top ten. Sequencing was performed on bone marrow, taken approximately 700 days after intestinal transplantation. The receptors derive from a human patient who received an intestinal transplant, so some T cells may come from the graft donor. CDR3s include the opening cysteine and the closing phenylalanine or tryptophan. D genes are given only for firm matches. Clone size is shown for a subset of rows, as once, few, many or a class of expanded clone.

>TRBV6-5|-|-|TRBJ1-3
CASYSRNTIYF
TGTGCCTCATACAGCCGCAACACCATATATTTT
>TRBV9|-|TRBD1|TRBJ2-1
CASSATNRGSYNEQFF
TGTGCCAGCAGCGCAACCAACAGGGGCTCCTACAATGAGCAGTTCTTC
>TRBV2|-|TRBD2|TRBJ2-7
CASTIMMKAGDIEQYF
TGTGCCAGCACTATAATGATGAAAGCGGGAGATATCGAGCAGTACTTC
>TRBV6-5|-|-|TRBJ2-7
CASSHLSEQYF
TGTGCCAGCAGTCACCTGAGCGAGCAGTACTTC
>TRBV7-2|-|-|TRBJ1-5
CASSLSQGFNQPQHF
TGTGCCAGCAGCTTAAGTCAGGGGTTTAATCAGCCCCAGCATTTT
>TRBV6-5|-|TRBD1|TRBJ1-1
CASSYPPGQGISEAFF
TGTGCCAGCAGTTACCCGCCGGGACAGGGTATAAGTGAAGCTTTCTTT
>TRBV29-1|once|-|TRBJ2-5
CSVEGDGQYFQETQYF
TGCAGCGTTGAAGGGGACGGCCAGTACTTTCAAGAGACCCAGTACTTC
>TRBV5-1|-|TRBD1|TRBJ1-4
CASSWDSPNEKLFF
TGCGCCAGCAGCTGGGACAGTCCTAATGAAAAACTGTTTTTT
>TRBV7-9|-|-|TRBJ2-3
CASSLSGVGDTQYF
TGTGCCAGCAGCTTATCAGGAGTCGGAGATACGCAGTATTTT
>TRBV28|-|TRBD2|TRBJ2-4
CASSSLRGGGDIQYF
TGTGCCAGCAGTTCCCTCCGGGGGGGAGGGGACATTCAGTACTTC
>TRBV6-5|-|-|TRBJ2-7
CASSYPGHLYEQYF
TGTGCCAGCAGTTATCCGGGACACCTATACGAGCAGTACTTC
>TRBV7-6|-|-|TRBJ2-1
CASSLEVAANEQFF
TGTGCCAGCAGCTTAGAGGTAGCGGCCAATGAGCAGTTCTTC
>TRBV5-6|-|-|TRBJ1-2
CASSLDGYGYTF
TGTGCCAGCAGCTTGGATGGGTACGGCTACACCTTC
>TRBV6-5|few|-|TRBJ1-5
CASTQRMGRGQPQHF
TGTGCCAGCACCCAGAGGATGGGGAGGGGACAGCCCCAGCATTTT
>TRBV5-4|-|TRBD2|TRBJ2-3
CASSQAGTSFIDTQYF
TGTGCCAGCAGCCAAGCCGGGACTAGCTTCATAGATACGCAGTATTTT
>TRBV4-1|-|-|TRBJ1-1
CASSQDFSLEAFF
TGCGCCAGCAGCCAAGACTTCAGCCTTGAAGCTTTCTTT